The TCR beta chain under discussion was sequenced for a study of blood T cell repertoires in COVID-19. Profiling relied on immunoSEQ multiplex PCR, and the TCRdb table lists in-frame clones only, not all of them. The sample holds approximately 150,000 clones, about 90% seen once. This CDR3 contains 14 residues. Germline CDR1 reads SGHRS; CDR2 reads YFSETQ. V gave up 4 bases and J gave up 7 bases; unmatched junction bases: 5. This sequence was found in a woman aged 70-85 years with acute or convalescent COVID-19. The sequenced sample consisted of peripheral blood. V gene TRBV5-1 combines with J gene TRBJ1-6; 7 positions match TRBD1. CDR3 region: CASSEVQGNSPLHF. DNA for the CDR3: TGCGCCAGCAGCGAGGTACAGGGGAATTCACCCCTCCACTTT. Combining the CDR3 with reference TRBV5-1 and TRBJ1-6 gives the whole variable domain KAGVTQTPRYLIKTRGQQVTLSCSPISGHRSVSWYQQTPGQGLQFLFEYFSETQRNKGNFPGRFSGRQFSNSRSEMNVSTLELGDSALYLCASSEVQGNSPLHFGNGTRLTVT.